The 21 T cell receptor beta chains below were found in one sample sequenced in a study of T cells in Graves' hyperthyroidism and ophthalmopathy. Authors of the study amplified TCR beta CDR3 regions from RNA transcripts. When the TCR CDR3 underwent first-round RT-PCR, the HTBI primer set was used. TCRdb fed the multiplex PCR reads into MiXCR, producing one record per CDR3 protein. The data contain 350,000 to 400,000 distinct CDR3 sequences, more than 11% of them singletons. Sequencing was carried out using blood. The receptors come from a woman aged 55 to 70 with Graves' hyperthyroidism.

This clonotype has at least ten counts. The CDR3 loop is CASSFSPRDEQFF. Written as DNA, the CDR3 is TGTGCCAGCAGCTTTTCCCCTCGGGATGAGCAGTTCTTC. V gene TRBV11-2 combines with J gene TRBJ2-1; D call uncertain. V was trimmed by 3 bases and J by 8 bases, leaving 11 bases between them. The germline gives CDR1 SGHAT, CDR2 FQNNGV. The CDR3 covers 13 residues.

On this clonotype itself: The CDR3 carries no conserved terminal phenylalanine or tryptophan, so it likely arises from a read error. The rearrangement joins TRBV11-2 to TRBJ1-3; D gene unclear. Germline CDR1 reads SGHAT; CDR2 reads FQNNGV. The CDR3 has 16 amino acids. Trimming cost V 5 bases and J 4 bases, with 18 bases left between them. CDR3 loop: CASSRTGSTSGNTIYL. CDR3 DNA: TGTGCCAGCAGCCGGACGGGGTCTACCTCCGGAAACACCATATATCTT.

This chain joins TRBV29-1 and TRBJ2-1, with TRBD2 as a possible D gene (6 bases). The V gene's germline CDR1 is SQVTM and CDR2 ANQGSEA. The CDR3 sequence is 15 residues long. Trimming pared 1 base from V and 5 bases from J, leaving 15 bases between. CDR3 protein: CSVEVVGTGDNEQFF. DNA for the CDR3: TGCAGCGTTGAAGTCGTTGGGACTGGGGACAATGAGCAGTTCTTC.

This clonotype was seen ten or more times. V is TRBV5-1 and J is TRBJ2-1, with a tentative D call TRBD2 (6 bases). Germline lookup yields CDR1 SGHRS and CDR2 YFSETQ. There are 14 residues in the CDR3. Trimming took off 2 bases at V and 7 bases at J, with 13 bases between the two ends. This CDR3 reads CASSFGAGENEQFF. The CDR3 coding sequence is TGCGCCAGCAGCTTCGGAGCGGGCGAAAATGAGCAGTTCTTC.

This clonotype has more than one count but fewer than ten. The chain carries TRBV4-2 and TRBJ1-1, with TRBD1 matching 11 bases. The V gene end was trimmed by 0 bases and the J gene end by 4 bases; junction bases not matched to a gene: 4. Germline loops: CDR1 LGHNA, CDR2 YNFKEQ. This CDR3 is built from 16 residues. In DNA, the CDR3 is TGTGCCAGCAGCCAAGATCACGGGACAGGGGGCACTGAAGCTTTCTTT. It specifies CASSQDHGTGGTEAFF.

This clonotype has ten or more counts. The chain uses TRBV12-3 or TRBV12-4 and TRBJ2-7; TRBD2 matches at 9 bases. With 6 bases clipped from V and 3 bases from J, the junction kept 9 bases outside the gene matches. CDR3 length: 15 residues. The CDR3 DNA reads as TGTGCCAGCAGCAACCAGGCGGGGGGGAGCTACGAGCAGTACTTC. This gives the protein CASSNQAGGSYEQYF.

This clonotype appeared a few times. CDR3 protein: CASSLGGTGGAYEQYF. Written as DNA, the CDR3 is TGTGCCAGCAGCTTAGGGGGGACAGGGGGCGCCTACGAGCAGTACTTC. J is TRBJ2-7 and V is TRBV13; 12 bases align to TRBD1. Germline V lookup: CDR1 PRHDT, CDR2 FYEKMQ (reference sequence). Trimming at V came to 0 bases and at J to 2 bases, leaving 2 bases not matched to a gene. The CDR3 has 16 amino acids.

In its sample, this clonotype was seen many times. This chain connects TRBV6-1 to TRBJ2-3, with a weak D call TRBD1 (5 bases). Germline CDR1 is MNHNS and CDR2 is SASEGT. Trimming shortened V by 2 bases and J by 0 bases, and 12 bases separated the two germline ends. The CDR3 runs 16 residues. CDR3 nucleotide sequence: TGTGCCAGCAGTGAATGGACACTCGCTAGCACAGATACGCAGTATTTT. Translating it yields CASSEWTLASTDTQYF.

Ten or more counts support this clonotype. The chain links TRBV28 to TRBJ1-6; TRBD1 agrees at 9 bases. Looked up from germline, CDR1 is MDHEN and CDR2 is SYDVKM. J gave up 5 bases and V 6 bases, and 8 bases lay outside the gene matches. The length of the CDR3 is 16 residues. The CDR3 sequence is CASRDRGSGNNSPLHF. Here the CDR3 DNA reads TGTGCCAGCAGGGACAGGGGATCAGGGAATAATTCACCCCTCCACTTT.

This clonotype was seen repeatedly, ten times or more. The chain employs TRBV20-1 and TRBJ2-3; D may be TRBD1 or TRBD2 (6 bases each). This CDR3 is built from 15 residues. The V end was cut by 5 bases, the J end by 4 bases, with 19 bases between. Germline-derived CDR1 and CDR2 are DFQATT and SNEGSKA (reference sequence). This CDR3 is CSAFPQGGNPDTQYF. In DNA form, the CDR3 reads TGCAGTGCTTTCCCTCAAGGGGGGAACCCAGATACGCAGTATTTT.

The chain uses TRBV6-1 and TRBJ1-2; D is perhaps TRBD1 (6 bases). The germline V and J ends were trimmed by 5 bases and 2 bases, with 15 bases remaining between them. The CDR3 covers 15 residues. Per germline, CDR1 MNHNS and CDR2 SASEGT. Here the CDR3 reads CASSRTDPLNYGYTF. CDR3 coding DNA: TGTGCCAGCAGTCGGACAGACCCCTTGAACTATGGCTACACCTTC.

This chain connects TRBV5-4 to TRBJ1-2; tentatively, D is TRBD1 (5 bases). Trimming left V 2 bases short and J 3 bases short, with 11 bases between. The CDR3 contains 14 residues. The germline V gene has CDR1 SGHNT and CDR2 YYREEE (reference sequence). CDR3 loop: CASSFNLGDYGYTF. The CDR3 coding sequence is TGTGCCAGCAGCTTTAATTTGGGGGACTATGGCTACACCTTC.

This clonotype was recorded at least ten times. This chain links TRBV11-3 with TRBJ2-7, with 16 nucleotides matching TRBD2. Germline V gene lookup returns CDR1 SGHNT and CDR2 YENEEA. With V trimmed by 4 bases and J by 3 bases, 9 bases remained unmatched. The CDR3 runs to 18 residues. DNA of the CDR3: TGTGCCAGCAGCTCAAGCCCGGGACTAGCGGGAGGGGTCTACGAGCAGTACTTC. Protein product: CASSSSPGLAGGVYEQYF. Complete variable domain (other parts from reference TRBV11-3 and TRBJ2-7): EAGVVQSPRYKIIEKKQPVAFWCNPISGHNTLYWYLQNLGQGPELLIRYENEEAVDDSQLPKDRFSAERLKGVDSTLKIQPAELGDSAVYLCASSSSPGLAGGVYEQYFGPGTRLTVT.

CDR3 region: CASGSGGYYNEQFF. The CDR3 DNA reads as TGTGCTAGTGGTAGCGGGGGATACTACAATGAGCAGTTCTTC. V and J are TRBV12-5 and TRBJ2-1, with 8 bases identical to TRBD2. CDR3 length equals 14 residues. CDR1 is LGHNT, CDR2 FRNRAP, per germline. With 5 bases clipped from V and 3 bases from J, the junction kept 3 bases outside the gene matches.

This clonotype was seen at least ten times. The genes are TRBV2 and TRBJ2-7; no clear D. With 5 bases removed from V and 3 bases from J, the gap between germline ends came to 8 bases. Germline values: CDR1 SNHLY, CDR2 FYNNEI. The CDR3 is made up of 12 amino acids. The chain's CDR3 is CASSPLGYEQYF. Here the CDR3 DNA reads TGTGCCAGCAGTCCCCTGGGCTACGAGCAGTACTTC. Looking up the rest from reference TRBV2 and TRBJ2-7 gives the full variable domain: EPEVTQTPSHQVTQMGQEVILRCVPISNHLYFYWYRQILGQKVEFLVSFYNNEISEKSEIFDDQFSVERPDGSNFTLKIRSTKLEDSAMYFCASSPLGYEQYFGPGTRLTVT.

The rearrangement joins TRBV20-1 to TRBJ2-3; 7 bases are shared with TRBD2. The CDR3 has 16 amino acids. Germline V CDR1 and CDR2: DFQATT, SNEGSKA (reference sequence). Germline trimming cut 1 base from V and 0 bases from J; bases unmatched to any gene: 7. CDR3 coding DNA: TGCAGTGCTAGAGGTGCGGCTAGCGGTAGCACAGATACGCAGTATTTT. Translation gives CSARGAASGSTDTQYF.

At least ten counts were recorded for this clonotype. The chain carries TRBV20-1 and TRBJ2-1; 9 nucleotides agree with TRBD2. In germline, CDR1 is DFQATT, CDR2 SNEGSKA (reference sequence). The CDR3 runs 15 residues. Germline trimming cut 2 bases from V and 2 bases from J; bases unmatched to any gene: 4. The CDR3 bases are TGCAGTGCTAGACTTAGCGGGAGAACCTACAATGAGCAGTTCTTC. Residues: CSARLSGRTYNEQFF.

This chain connects TRBV29-1 to TRBJ2-7; weak D call: TRBD1 (6 bases). Germline V gives CDR1 SQVTM, CDR2 ANQGSEA. The ends were cut back, 4 bases at V and 2 bases at J, with 9 bases in the middle. The CDR3 runs to 12 residues. The CDR3 coding sequence is TGCAGCGTTGTGGGGGACACCTACGAGCAGTACTTC. Its protein is CSVVGDTYEQYF.

The rearrangement uses TRBV29-1 and TRBJ2-2, with TRBD2 identical over 8 bases. V gave up 7 bases and J gave up 6 bases; unmatched junction bases: 7. This CDR3 has 13 amino acids. CDR1 is SQVTM and CDR2 is ANQGSEA in the germline V gene. The CDR3 nucleotides read TGCAGCGCCTGGCGGGAGGTGTCCGGGGAGCTGTTTTTT. Protein: CSAWREVSGELFF.

There are many counts of this clonotype. This chain links TRBV28 with TRBJ2-7, with 8 bases aligning to TRBD1. This CDR3 spans 15 amino acids. Germline loops: CDR1 MDHEN, CDR2 SYDVKM. Trimming took 8 bases from V and 0 from J; bases not matched to a gene: 9. The CDR3 region has the DNA TGTGCCAGCGAAACAGGGACAGGTAGCTCCTACGAGCAGTACTTC. Amino acid sequence: CASETGTGSSYEQYF.

The table lists this clonotype with many counts. The CDR3 loop reads CASSFGTSYQETQYF. In DNA, the CDR3 is TGTGCCAGCAGCTTCGGGACTAGCTACCAAGAGACCCAGTACTTC. The chain recombines TRBV11-3 with TRBJ2-5; TRBD2 agrees at 9 bases. This CDR3 is 15 amino acids long. Trimming removed 3 bases from V and 0 bases from J; junction bases left unmatched: 2. Germline CDR1 and CDR2: SGHNT and YENEEA.